These T cell receptor beta chains were read from a single sample in a study of cytomegalovirus exposure and HLA in healthy donors. Measured with immunoSEQ multiplex PCR; TCRdb has only the in-frame clones, and not every one. The sample yields approximately 50,000 clones, of which the top ten take up approximately 2.2%. Sequencing was done on a sample of PBMCs. The receptors stem from a female donor in good health and CMV-seronegative. The CDR3 runs from the conserved cysteine through the conserved F or W. Fields, in order: D gene, J gene, V gene, CDR3 DNA, CDR3 protein. A D gene is named only where the DNA matches it firmly.

>NA|TRBJ2-7|TRBV4-3
TGCGCCAGCAGCCAAGATCGTGGGGAGAGTGAGCAGTACTTC
CASSQDRGESEQYF
>TRBD2|TRBJ2-3|TRBV19
TGTGCCAGTAGTATCCCAGCGGGAGGGAGCACAGATACGCAGTATTTT
CASSIPAGGSTDTQYF
>NA|TRBJ2-7|TRBV5-1
TGCGCCAGCAGCTTGGATTGGGGGGTAGTCGAGCAGTACTTC
CASSLDWGVVEQYF
>NA|TRBJ2-5|TRBV27
TGTGCCAGCAGTCATACAGGGAACTTCCAAGAGACCCAGTACTTC
CASSHTGNFQETQYF
>TRBD1|TRBJ1-2|TRBV29-1
TGCACCGCAGGGGGCGGCGGCTACACCTTC
CTAGGGGYTF
>NA|TRBJ1-3|TRBV6-5
TGTGCCAGCAGTTACTCGTACTTTTTT
CASSYSYFF
>NA|TRBJ2-1|TRBV4-2
TGTGCCAGCAGCCAAGCAGCGGGCTCCTACAATGAGCAGTTCTTC
CASSQAAGSYNEQFF
>TRBD1|TRBJ1-2|TRBV5-1
TGCGCCAGCAGCTTCGGAGAGAGGGGGCTTGGTGGCTACACCTTC
CASSFGERGLGGYTF
>NA|TRBJ2-7|TRBV30
TGTGCCTGGAGTGTACTAGACGAGCAGTACTTC
CAWSVLDEQYF
>NA|TRBJ1-2|TRBV30
TGTGCCTGGAGGTCCCGTGTAGCCCACTATGGCTACACCTTC
CAWRSRVAHYGYTF
>NA|TRBJ2-7|TRBV4-2
TGTGCCAGCAGCCAAGTGGACTTTTCCAACGCCTACGAGCAGTACTTC
CASSQVDFSNAYEQYF
>NA|TRBJ1-2|TRBV9
TGTGCCAGCAGCTCTCTGACAGCTAGCTATGGCTACACCTTC
CASSSLTASYGYTF
>NA|TRBJ1-5|TRBV7-2
TGTGCCAGCAGCTTCGGACTCACCCACAATCAGCCCCAGCATTTT
CASSFGLTHNQPQHF
>TRBD2|TRBJ2-7|TRBV5-4
TGTGCCAGCAGCAGAACTAGCGGGAGCTACGAGCAGTACTTC
CASSRTSGSYEQYF
>NA|TRBJ2-4|TRBV30
TGTGCCTGGAGTGTACCGGGGAACATTCAGTACTTC
CAWSVPGNIQYF
>NA|TRBJ2-7|TRBV30
TGTGCCTGGAGTGTAGCGTTACCACCCTACGAGCAGTACTTC
CAWSVALPPYEQYF
>NA|TRBJ2-6|TRBV14
TGTGCCAGCAGGAACCGGGACATTAGGTCTGGGGCCAACGTCCTGACTTTC
CASRNRDIRSGANVLTF
>NA|TRBJ1-5|TRBV25-1
TGTGCCAGCAGTGATTCGGAGAGTAGCAATCAGCCCCAGCATTTT
CASSDSESSNQPQHF